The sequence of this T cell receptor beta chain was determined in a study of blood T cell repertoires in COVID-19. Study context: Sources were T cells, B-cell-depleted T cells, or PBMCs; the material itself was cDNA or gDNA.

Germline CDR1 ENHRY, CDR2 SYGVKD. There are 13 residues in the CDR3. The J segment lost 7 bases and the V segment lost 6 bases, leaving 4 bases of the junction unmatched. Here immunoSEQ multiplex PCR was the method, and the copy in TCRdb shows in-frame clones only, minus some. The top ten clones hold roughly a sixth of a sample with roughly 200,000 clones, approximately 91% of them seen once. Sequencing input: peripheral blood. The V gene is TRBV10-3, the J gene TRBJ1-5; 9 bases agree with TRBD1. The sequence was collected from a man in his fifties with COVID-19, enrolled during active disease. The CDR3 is CAIRGQGGQPQHF. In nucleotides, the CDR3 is TGTGCCATCAGGGGACAGGGAGGCCAGCCCCAGCATTTT.